This TCR beta chain was documented in a study of sequential checkpoint blockade in melanoma. Study-wide context: Randomization was 1:1 between first-line nivolumab→ipilimumab and ipilimumab→nivolumab.

Sequenced by immunoSEQ multiplex PCR; TCRdb stores in-frame clones only, minus some. The sample includes tens of thousands of clones, around four fifths of them seen just once. In germline, CDR1 is MNHEY, CDR2 SMNVEV (reference sequence). CDR3 size: 14 residues. Trimming cost V 6 bases and J 7 bases; bases outside gene matches: 9. Treatment in this sample: randomized to nivolumab then ipilimumab (arm A) or the reverse (arm B). DNA-damaging chemotherapy had not been given to any patient beforehand. Sorted cells were live CD3+CD8+, lacking CD19 and CD56, from PBMCs. The sequencing here drew on CD8+ T cells sorted from blood (inferred from file names), taken from a patient given nivolumab and ipilimumab in sequence. The chain joins TRBV27 to TRBJ2-1; 7 nucleotides agree with TRBD2. This receptor was taken from a human donor with melanoma. The CDR3 bases are TGTGCCAGCAGCCCGGGGGGATTCTTTAATGAGCAGTTCTTC. This encodes CASSPGGFFNEQFF.